The source of this T cell receptor beta chain is a study of cytomegalovirus exposure and HLA in healthy donors. On this clone: Its specificity is unknown.

PCR involved 60 Vbeta and 13 Jbeta primers. The method was immunoSEQ multiplex PCR; TCRdb's version includes in-frame clones alone and lacks a portion of them. This table has around 88,000 clones, about 74% appearing once. The CDR3 sequence is 16 residues long. Germline CDR1 LNHDA, CDR2 SQIVND (reference sequence). J lost 4 bases, V lost 6 bases, and 13 bases had no gene match. Notes on the study in general: With later analysis, a missense DCLRE1C variant became linked to TCR beta V- and J-gene trimming. The investigators catalogued some 150 TCR beta chains as cytomegalovirus-associated.

The source material was PBMCs. This receptor was identified in a male donor in good health and CMV-seronegative. The genes are TRBV19 and TRBJ1-1, with 8 nucleotides matching TRBD1. CDR3 nucleotide sequence: TGTGCCAGTAGGCCCATGACAGGGGCAGTGGGCACTGAAGCTTTCTTT. Translation: CASRPMTGAVGTEAFF.